The 4 T cell receptor beta chains listed next were all sequenced from one sample in a study of CD8+ T cells in alopecia areata. The treatment was: oral pan-JAK inhibitor, 5-10 mg twice daily. Extracted RNA was reverse transcribed into cDNA, the sequencing template. The repertoire was sequenced with immunoSEQ multiplex PCR; TCRdb's copy has only in-frame clones and lacks some. The repertoire consists of a few hundred thousand clones, with roughly two fifths occurring once and the leading ten covering more than 0.4%. The specimen comprised CD4+ T cells sorted from blood, sampled at approximately week 31, from a patient treated with tofacitinib. The receptor source for this set is a human donor with alopecia areata.

This sequence joins TRBV10-2 and TRBJ2-7; 9 nucleotides align to TRBD2. The CDR3 runs to 15 residues. With V trimmed by 7 bases and J by 1 base, 8 bases remained unmatched. Germline V CDR1 and CDR2: WSHSY, SAAADI. The CDR3 nucleotides read TGCGCCAGCAACGATCGGACTAGCGTTTCCTACGAGCAGTACTTC. Residues: CASNDRTSVSYEQYF.

The rearrangement uses TRBV29-1 and TRBJ1-1; possibly TRBD1 for D (6 bases). Trimming took 8 bases from V and 1 from J, leaving 17 bases between them. Germline CDR1 and CDR2: SQVTM and ANQGSEA. The CDR3 runs to 14 residues. CDR3 in amino acids: CSIKGGSGNTEAFF. The CDR3, as DNA: TGCAGCATTAAGGGGGGGTCAGGGAACACTGAAGCTTTCTTT.

This clone has just a few counts. The gene calls are TRBV14 and TRBJ2-1; 8 nucleotides match TRBD2. Germline V lookup: CDR1 SGHDN, CDR2 FVKESK. This CDR3 contains 15 residues. J lost 9 bases, V lost 4 bases, and 11 bases had no gene match. The CDR3 DNA is TGTGCCAGCAGCCCGAACGGGAGGGCCGGAGGTGAGCAGTTCTTC. Its translation is CASSPNGRAGGEQFF.

The table lists this clone with a few counts. The chain employs TRBV6-6 and TRBJ2-3; 12 nucleotides line up with TRBD2. Germline loops: CDR1 MNHNY, CDR2 SVGAGI (reference sequence). The V and J ends lost 5 bases and 5 bases, in that order; junction bases with no gene match: 5. This CDR3 contains 15 residues. Here the CDR3 DNA reads TGTGCCAGCAGTGATCTAGCGGGAGGGGAAGATACGCAGTATTTT. Translation gives CASSDLAGGEDTQYF.